This T cell receptor (beta chain) appears in the sequencing data of a study of blood T cells in healthy people across ages. Study conclusions and caveats: Donors of long life had a larger count of naive CD4+ cells and greater diversity than aged donors.

The germline gives CDR1 SQVTM, CDR2 ANQGSEA. The CDR3 runs to 12 residues. Points on this clonotype: The antigen remains undetermined. The junction departs from germline at one end; a sequencing error may be responsible.

A sample-barcoded 5' primer and a J-beta primer mix were used in a second PCR of roughly 7 to 11 cycles. Each cDNA molecule, via a template-switch adaptor with 12 random nucleotides, was tagged. TCRdb itself ran the 5' RACE reads through MiXCR, one entry per CDR3 protein. The sample includes hundreds of thousands of distinct CDR3 sequences, approximately 30% of them seen just once. This TCR came from a woman over 75 in good health. The V call is TRBV29-1, the J call TRBJ2-1; D is undetermined. Source material: blood. The CDR3 nucleotides are TGCAACGTTGCTAAGGGAAACAATAAGCAGTTCTTC. It translates to CNVAKGNNKQFF.